The 15 T cell receptor beta chains below all came from one sample that was sequenced in a study of T cell responses to AZD1222 COVID-19 vaccine. Data came from immunoSEQ multiplex PCR; TCRdb stores just in-frame clones and leaves some out. This sample has about 150,000 clones, with 80% to 95% found just once. Sample: peripheral blood, taken on day 0 of AZD1222 vaccination. The receptors were sampled from an adult in good health.

The rearrangement links TRBV7-9 to TRBJ2-1; 8 nucleotides match TRBD2. Germline V gene lookup returns CDR1 SEHNR and CDR2 FQNEAQ (reference sequence). The CDR3 is made up of 13 amino acids. V lost 7 bases and J lost 8; bases outside the gene matches: 7. DNA for the CDR3: TGTGCCAGCAAGACCGAAGCGGGAGATGAGCAGTTCTTC. Its translation is CASKTEAGDEQFF.

The chain recombines TRBV16 with TRBJ1-6; no clear D gene. Per germline, CDR1 KGHSY and CDR2 FQNENV. The CDR3 runs 13 residues. V dropped 0 bases and J dropped 10 bases, with 7 bases sitting between them. DNA for the CDR3: TGTGCCAGCAGCCAATCACCGGGATCACCCCTCCACTTT. Residues: CASSQSPGSPLHF.

As to this clone: Other nucleotide sequences from this sample produce the same CDR3. This chain links TRBV7-3 with TRBJ2-1; 7 bases match TRBD2. The CDR3 runs to 13 residues. Germline CDR1 is SGHTA and CDR2 is FQGTGA. Trimming at V came to 8 bases and at J to 7 bases, leaving 8 bases not matched to a gene. The CDR3 loop is CASSPGRSNEQFF. The DNA for the CDR3 is TGTGCCAGCTCCCCCGGGAGGTCGAATGAGCAGTTCTTC. Full variable domain (rest looked up from reference TRBV7-3 and TRBJ2-1): GAGVSQTPSNKVTEKGKYVELRCDPISGHTALYWYRQSLGQGPEFLIYFQGTGAADDSGLPNDRFFAVRPEGSVSTLKIQRTERGDSAVYLCASSPGRSNEQFFGPGTRLTVL.

This clone was detected once. This chain joins TRBV9 and TRBJ1-2; 7 bases map to TRBD1. This CDR3 is 16 amino acids long. The germline gives CDR1 SGDLS, CDR2 YYNGEE. J lost 3 bases, V lost 4 bases, and 12 bases had no gene match. The CDR3 DNA sequence: TGTGCCAGCAGCCCCCAGGGGGGGGACGGGCACTATGGCTACACCTTC. Amino acid sequence: CASSPQGGDGHYGYTF.

The genes are TRBV10-2 and TRBJ1-2; D is ambiguous. V was clipped by 3 bases and J by 8 bases, with 22 bases between them. The CDR3 contains 16 residues. Per the germline V gene, CDR1 is WSHSY and CDR2 is SAAADI. Written as DNA, the CDR3 is TGCGCCAGCAGTGAAGGGTCTGGGGTCAATACGGGAGGCTACACCTTC. It is translated as CASSEGSGVNTGGYTF.

This chain links TRBV10-3 with TRBJ2-7; no definite D call. The CDR3 has 11 residues. The germline CDR1 and CDR2 sequences are ENHRY and SYGVKD. The V gene lost 3 bases and the J gene lost 3 bases, with 3 bases spanning the gap. The CDR3 sequence: CAISENYEQYF. The CDR3 nucleotides are TGTGCCATCAGTGAAAACTACGAGCAGTACTTC.

The CDR3 DNA follows: TGTGCCAGCAGGCCGGGGACTAGCGGAGCCAAAAACATTCAGTACTTC. Translating it yields CASRPGTSGAKNIQYF. The genes are TRBV3-1 (or the pseudogene TRBV3-2) and TRBJ2-4; 11 bases line up with TRBD2. The germline gives CDR1 LGHDT, CDR2 YNNKEL (reference sequence). Trimming at V came to 6 bases and at J to 0 bases, leaving 4 bases not matched to a gene. The CDR3 spans 16 residues.

This chain's CDR3 is CASSPFSGPYEQYF. The CDR3 nucleotides read TGTGCCAGCAGCCCCTTTAGCGGCCCCTACGAGCAGTACTTC. The V call is TRBV27, the J call TRBJ2-7, with a weak D call TRBD2 (6 bases). The length of the CDR3 is 14 residues. V was trimmed by 6 bases and J by 2 bases, leaving 14 bases between them. CDR1 is MNHEY, CDR2 SMNVEV, per germline (reference sequence).

This clone was picked up one time. The chain has TRBV11-2 and TRBJ2-1; TRBD1 matches at 8 bases. V dropped 0 bases and J dropped 7; count of bases not matched to a gene: 2. Germline V gene sequence: CDR1 SGHAT, CDR2 FQNNGV. The CDR3 runs 14 residues. The CDR3, as DNA: TGTGCCAGCAGCTTAGACAGGGGGCTGAATGAGCAGTTCTTC. This encodes CASSLDRGLNEQFF.

In DNA form, the CDR3 reads TGCGCCAGCAGCCAAGTTGCAGGACTAGCGGGAGTTGCCGGGGAGCTGTTTTTT. Translating gives CASSQVAGLAGVAGELFF. The chain employs TRBV4-3 and TRBJ2-2; 13 bases align to TRBD2. The CDR3 runs to 18 residues. Per the germline V gene, CDR1 is LGHNA and CDR2 is YSLEER. V lost 1 base and J lost 6; bases outside the gene matches: 8.

This chain joins TRBV25-1 and TRBJ2-3; D gene unclear. Trimming took 8 bases from V and 3 from J, leaving 12 bases between them. The CDR3 covers 13 residues. Germline V CDR1 and CDR2: MGHDK, SYGVNS. The CDR3 region has the DNA TGTGCCAGCCCACCACTGAAAACAGATACGCAGTATTTT. It encodes CASPPLKTDTQYF.

Note on this clone: Germline and junction disagree at one end, which may indicate a read error. This chain joins TRBV12-3 or TRBV12-4 and TRBJ2-2; D unclear. This CDR3 comprises 12 residues. This CDR3 reads CASSSPTGELFF. The CDR3 DNA follows: TGTGCCAGCAGTTCCCCCACCGGAGAGCTGTTTTTT.

This sequence joins TRBV11-3 and TRBJ1-5; the match to TRBD1 covers 9 bases. CDR3 length: 17 amino acids. Per germline, CDR1 SGHNT and CDR2 YENEEA. The ends lost 3 bases at V and 4 bases at J; junction bases unmatched: 10. The CDR3 protein is CASSFRFTGTGNQPQHF. CDR3 coding DNA: TGTGCCAGCAGCTTTCGGTTTACCGGGACAGGGAATCAGCCCCAGCATTTT.

The chain uses TRBV7-3 and TRBJ2-7; D possibly corresponds to TRBD1 (6 bases). The CDR3 sequence is 15 residues long. Per the germline V gene, CDR1 is SGHTA and CDR2 is FQGTGA. V dropped 1 base and J dropped 0 bases, with 10 bases sitting between them. CDR3 sequence (DNA): TGTGCCAGCAGCTTAATGTTAGGGGGCTCCTACGAGCAGTACTTC. It encodes CASSLMLGGSYEQYF. Full variable domain (remainder filled in from reference TRBV7-3 and TRBJ2-7): GAGVSQTPSNKVTEKGKYVELRCDPISGHTALYWYRQSLGQGPEFLIYFQGTGAADDSGLPNDRFFAVRPEGSVSTLKIQRTERGDSAVYLCASSLMLGGSYEQYFGPGTRLTVT.

The chain recombines TRBV7-9 with TRBJ2-1; D remains ambiguous. V lost 5 bases and J lost 6, with 8 bases in between. Germline lookup yields CDR1 SEHNR and CDR2 FQNEAQ (reference sequence). The CDR3 runs 12 residues. The CDR3 loop is CASSLDGNEQFF. The CDR3 DNA reads as TGTGCCAGCAGCCTGGATGGCAATGAGCAGTTCTTC. Full variable domain (missing parts from reference TRBV7-9 and TRBJ2-1): DTGVSQNPRHKITKRGQNVTFRCDPISEHNRLYWYRQTLGQGPEFLTYFQNEAQLEKSRLLSDRFSAERPKGSFSTLEIQRTEQGDSAMYLCASSLDGNEQFFGPGTRLTVL.